The following is a T cell receptor beta chain sequence with its context. Its antigen is unidentified. The data belong to a study of regulatory T cells in long-lasting Graves disease. Overall study results and limits: There was favoring of TRBV28, TRBJ1-2 and TRBJ2-5 in persistent disease. With a small sample size, accuracy may have been reduced.

This sample's time point: newly diagnosed GD, antithyroid drugs for less than 3 months. PBMC RNA was the source of the TCR library. Construction of TCR beta libraries relied on iRepertoire HTBI primers and on Arm-PCR targeting CDR3 regions. MiXCR was run by TCRdb on the multiplex PCR reads, yielding one entry per CDR3 protein. Here the sample spans approximately 350,000 distinct CDR3 sequences, 16% being singletons. This CDR3 region has 14 residues. The V gene's germline CDR1 is MNHNS and CDR2 SASEGT. Trimming at V came to 0 bases and at J to 5 bases, leaving 3 bases not matched to a gene. This same sample was also taken into another study, of T cells in Graves' hyperthyroidism and ophthalmopathy. From that second work: HTBI primers were used for first-round RT-PCR of the TCR CDR3. Peripheral blood also featured most of the thyroid clonotypes expanded above 0.001.

The gene calls are TRBV6-1 and TRBJ2-5; TRBD1 matches 7 bases. The sequence was obtained from a man in his forties with Graves disease. The source material was peripheral blood mononuclear cells (PBMCs), sampled at new diagnosis, from a patient treated with antithyroid drugs. CDR3 protein: CASSEAARGETQYF. The CDR3, as DNA: TGTGCCAGCAGTGAAGCGGCCAGGGGGGAGACCCAGTACTTC.